Presented here are 7 T cell receptor beta chains from one specimen sequenced in a study of cytomegalovirus exposure and HLA in healthy donors. The PCR had 60 Vbeta and 13 Jbeta primers. TCRdb keeps only in-frame clones here, not all; method: immunoSEQ multiplex PCR. Of 110,000 to 150,000 clones in the sample, nearly 85% are singletons; the top ten hold around 3.2%. Sequencing was carried out using PBMCs. The receptors shown here come from a male donor in good health and CMV-seronegative.

This chain uses TRBV29-1 with TRBJ1-1; D may be TRBD1 (5 bases). Germline assignment: CDR1 SQVTM and CDR2 ANQGSEA. The CDR3 is 12 residues long. V gave up 4 bases and J gave up 6 bases, with 12 bases separating them. CDR3 bases: TGCAGCGTTGGCCCAGGGTTAGCTGAAGCTTTCTTT. Protein sequence: CSVGPGLAEAFF.

A single count supports this clone. V is TRBV25-1 and J is TRBJ2-5, with D perhaps matching TRBD2 (5 bases). With the DNA end fitting TRBJ2-7 better, the J assignment may be wrong. Per germline, CDR1 MGHDK and CDR2 SYGVNS. CDR3 length equals 12 residues. CDR3 DNA sequence: TGTGCCAGCAGAGGACTCCCCAACGAGCAGTACTTC. This gives the protein CASRGLPNEQYF.

This clone was counted between two and nine times. The gene calls are TRBV2 and TRBJ2-5; 14 bases match TRBD2. Germline V gene data show CDR1 as SNHLY and CDR2 as FYNNEI. This CDR3 region has 17 residues. After removal of 5 bases from V and 5 bases from J, the junction contained 10 bases not matched to a gene. The CDR3 loop is CASSPGTSGSMPETQYF. The CDR3 nucleotides are TGTGCCAGCAGTCCAGGGACTAGCGGGAGCATGCCGGAGACCCAGTACTTC.

The J gene is TRBJ1-2, the V gene TRBV6-5; 9 nucleotides match TRBD1. The CDR3 spans 15 residues. The germline gives CDR1 MNHEY, CDR2 SVGAGI. The trim removed 5 bases at V and 2 bases at J, leaving 6 bases unmatched. CDR3 coding DNA: TGTGCCAGCAGTGCGGACAGGGGATGGAACTATGGCTACACCTTC. This codes for CASSADRGWNYGYTF.

V is TRBV18 and J is TRBJ1-3, with TRBD1 matching 7 bases. The CDR3 extends over 17 amino acids. Germline values: CDR1 KGHSH, CDR2 LQKENI. After removal of 3 bases from V and 1 base from J, the junction contained 9 bases not matched to a gene. This CDR3 reads CASSPPTGKGSGNTIYF. DNA of the CDR3: TGTGCCAGCTCACCCCCGACAGGGAAAGGATCTGGAAACACCATATATTTT.

J is TRBJ1-1 and V is TRBV7-9; 7 bases align to TRBD1. V dropped 5 bases and J dropped 5; count of bases not matched to a gene: 8. Germline CDR1 reads SEHNR; CDR2 reads FQNEAQ (reference sequence). The CDR3 is 14 residues long. Written as DNA, the CDR3 is TGTGCCAGCAGCCCCTATACACAGGGGACTGAAGCTTTCTTT. Amino acids: CASSPYTQGTEAFF. Supplemented by reference TRBV7-9 and TRBJ1-1, the full variable domain reads DTGVSQNPRHKITKRGQNVTFRCDPISEHNRLYWYRQTLGQGPEFLTYFQNEAQLEKSRLLSDRFSAERPKGSFSTLEIQRTEQGDSAMYLCASSPYTQGTEAFFGQGTRLTVV.

The chain is built from TRBV15 and TRBJ1-3; D is ambiguous. The germline V gene has CDR1 LNHNV and CDR2 YYDKDF (reference sequence). This CDR3 contains 16 residues. With 0 bases removed from V and 4 bases from J, the gap between germline ends came to 13 bases. In nucleotides, the CDR3 is TGTGCCACCAGCAGAGATCTAGCAGCTCTCGGAAACACCATATATTTT. It codes for CATSRDLAALGNTIYF.